The 19 T cell receptor beta chains in this list originate from one sample, sequenced in a study of T cell responses to AZD1222 COVID-19 vaccine. Measured with immunoSEQ multiplex PCR; TCRdb has only the in-frame clones, and not every one. Of roughly 77,000 clones in the sample, approximately 91% were seen once. This sample comprised peripheral blood, obtained on day 0 of MenACWY control vaccination. The receptor set was obtained from an adult in good health.

This chain connects TRBV21-1 to TRBJ2-5; TRBD2 is the table's D call, not checked against the DNA. TRBV21-1 is a known pseudogene. The CDR3 is 18 amino acids. The CDR3 coding sequence is TGTGCCAGCAGCTTTCGGGGAGAGGACCCGGATGTCCAAGAGACCCAGTACTTC. It encodes CASSFRGEDPDVQETQYF.

The sample holds one count of this clone. The chain has TRBV3-1 (or the pseudogene TRBV3-2) and TRBJ1-2; D gene ambiguous. V gave up 0 bases and J gave up 7 bases, with 6 bases separating them. Germline CDR1 reads LGHDT; CDR2 reads YNNKEL (reference sequence). The CDR3 contains 12 residues. The CDR3 coding sequence is TGTGCCAGCAGCCAAGATCTAGGTGGCTACACCTTC. It yields the protein CASSQDLGGYTF.

V is TRBV7-9 and J is TRBJ2-3; no clear D gene. Germline V gene lookup returns CDR1 SEHNR and CDR2 FQNEAQ (reference sequence). The CDR3 covers 15 residues. The ends were cut back, 2 bases at V and 2 bases at J, with 11 bases in the middle. CDR3 nucleotides: TGTGCCAGCAGCTTAATACAGCCGACCACAGATACGCAGTATTTT. Translated: CASSLIQPTTDTQYF.

The chain links TRBV7-6 to TRBJ2-7; the match to TRBD2 covers 9 bases. The germline CDR1 and CDR2 sequences are SGHVS and FNYEAQ. The CDR3 length is 15 residues. The junction had 8 bases not matched to a gene; V was cut back by 5 bases and J by 3 bases. The CDR3 sequence is CASSPQSSGVYEQYF. CDR3 sequence (DNA): TGTGCCAGCAGCCCCCAGTCTAGCGGGGTCTACGAGCAGTACTTC.

The V and J genes are TRBV19 and TRBJ1-5, with D tentatively TRBD1 (6 bases). V was clipped by 5 bases and J by 0 bases, with 14 bases between them. The CDR3 has 16 residues. CDR1 and CDR2 (germline): LNHDA, SQIVND (reference sequence). In DNA form, the CDR3 reads TGTGCCAGTAGTTCCCACCGGGACACTAGCAATCAGCCCCAGCATTTT. Translation gives CASSSHRDTSNQPQHF. The whole variable domain, remainder taken from reference TRBV19 and TRBJ1-5, is DGGITQSPKYLFRKEGQNVTLSCEQNLNHDAMYWYRQDPGQGLRLIYYSQIVNDFQKGDIAEGYSVSREKKESFPLTVTSAQKNPTAFYLCASSSHRDTSNQPQHFGDGTRLSIL.

The chain links TRBV4-3 to TRBJ1-2; D is undetermined. Trimming removed 0 bases at V and 3 bases at J, with 5 bases between. This CDR3 region has 13 residues. Germline lookup yields CDR1 LGHNA and CDR2 YSLEER. CDR3 nucleotide sequence: TGCGCCAGCAGCCAAGAAGGGTACTATGGCTACACCTTC. Encoded protein: CASSQEGYYGYTF.

This CDR3 is CASSIGAEPFYGYTF. For the CDR3, the DNA is TGTGCCAGTAGTATAGGGGCAGAACCTTTCTATGGCTACACCTTC. This sequence joins TRBV19 and TRBJ1-2, with D unclear. This CDR3 has 15 amino acids. With 1 base removed from V and 4 bases from J, the gap between germline ends came to 13 bases. CDR1 is LNHDA, CDR2 SQIVND, per germline (reference sequence).

The chain is built from TRBV28 and TRBJ2-5; the match to TRBD2 covers 13 bases. The length of the CDR3 is 16 residues. V shed 4 bases, J shed 5 bases, and the junction held 7 bases outside the gene matches. Germline V gene lookup returns CDR1 MDHEN and CDR2 SYDVKM. The CDR3 region has the DNA TGTGCCAGCAGTTGGACTAGCGGGGGCTCCCGCGAGACCCAGTACTTC. Its protein product is CASSWTSGGSRETQYF. The variable domain in full, completed from reference TRBV28 and TRBJ2-5, reads DVKVTQSSRYLVKRTGEKVFLECVQDMDHENMFWYRQDPGLGLRLIYFSYDVKMKEKGDIPEGYSVSREKKERFSLILESASTNQTSMYLCASSWTSGGSRETQYFGPGTRLLVL.

This clone occurred a few times. J is TRBJ2-7 and V is TRBV6-6, with D possibly matching TRBD1 (6 bases). The ends were cut back, 6 bases at V and 2 bases at J, with 11 bases in the middle. CDR1 is MNHNY and CDR2 is SVGAGI in the germline V gene (reference sequence). The CDR3 is 13 residues long. CDR3 amino acids: CASSRTAPYEQYF. The CDR3 region has the DNA TGTGCCAGCAGCCGGACAGCTCCCTACGAGCAGTACTTC.

This chain uses TRBV6-6 with TRBJ1-2; D is unresolved. Trimming cost V 8 bases and J 0 bases, with 13 bases left between them. The CDR3 spans 14 residues. Germline-derived CDR1 and CDR2 are MNHNY and SVGAGI (reference sequence). DNA for the CDR3: TGTGCCAGCTCTTTGATGATATCTAACTATGGCTACACCTTC. As protein: CASSLMISNYGYTF.

The sample holds one count of this clone. This chain connects TRBV7-2 to TRBJ1-2; weak D call: TRBD1 (6 bases). CDR3 size: 14 residues. Germline CDR1 SGHTA, CDR2 FQGNSA. Deletions cut 5 bases from V and 4 bases from J, with 14 bases between. CDR3 sequence (DNA): TGTGCCAGCAGCCGCCCGGACAGTTTCTATGGCTACACCTTC. This encodes CASSRPDSFYGYTF.

The table lists this clone with a count of one. The rearrangement links TRBV18 to TRBJ1-1; D not certain. The CDR3 is 15 amino acids. Germline values: CDR1 KGHSH, CDR2 LQKENI. Trimming stripped 0 bases from V and 0 bases from J, with 8 bases between. The CDR3 here is CASSPPEGLNTEAFF. CDR3 bases: TGTGCCAGCTCACCACCTGAGGGTCTGAACACTGAAGCTTTCTTT.

This chain links TRBV18 with TRBJ2-2, with D perhaps being TRBD1 or TRBD2 (6 bases each). CDR3 length: 15 residues. The germline V and J ends were trimmed by 6 bases and 4 bases, with 15 bases remaining between them. The germline V gene encodes CDR1 KGHSH and CDR2 LQKENI. CDR3 loop: CASSTKGGGTGELFF. CDR3 in DNA: TGTGCCAGCTCCACCAAAGGGGGAGGCACCGGGGAGCTGTTTTTT. The entire variable domain, with the rest obtained from reference TRBV18 and TRBJ2-2, is as follows: NAGVMQNPRHLVRRRGQEARLRCSPMKGHSHVYWYRQLPEEGLKFMVYLQKENIIDESGMPKERFSAEFPKEGPSILRIQQVVRGDSAAYFCASSTKGGGTGELFFGEGSRLTVL.

The chain uses TRBV6-5 and TRBJ1-4; the match to TRBD1 covers 7 bases. V was clipped by 5 bases and J by 1 base; unmatched bases: 1. The CDR3 sequence is 14 residues long. Germline V gene lookup returns CDR1 MNHEY and CDR2 SVGAGI. The CDR3 loop reads CASSRDRTNEKLFF. CDR3 bases: TGTGCCAGCAGTAGGGACAGAACTAATGAAAAACTGTTTTTT.

The chain recombines TRBV7-2 with TRBJ2-3; TRBD2 aligns across 11 bases. This CDR3 comprises 16 residues. Germline CDR1 SGHTA, CDR2 FQGNSA. V lost 4 bases, J lost 2 bases, and 5 bases stayed unmatched. The CDR3 protein is CASSSPGLADTDTQYF. CDR3 DNA: TGTGCCAGCAGCTCACCGGGACTAGCGGACACAGATACGCAGTATTTT. The complete variable domain, with remaining parts taken from reference TRBV7-2 and TRBJ2-3, reads GAGVSQSPSNKVTEKGKDVELRCDPISGHTALYWYRQSLGQGLEFLIYFQGNSAPDKSGLPSDRFSAERTGGSVSTLTIQRTQQEDSAVYLCASSSPGLADTDTQYFGPGTRLTVL.

This clone was recorded only once. The chain recombines TRBV6-4 with TRBJ1-5; D might be TRBD1 (5 bases). V gave up 0 bases and J gave up 7 bases, with 10 bases separating them. Germline V gives CDR1 MRHNA, CDR2 SNTAGT. This CDR3 has 14 amino acids. Written as DNA, the CDR3 is TGTGCCAGCAGTGACTCTAGGGACCGGCAGCCCCAGCATTTT. It specifies CASSDSRDRQPQHF.

This rearrangement joins TRBV6-5 to TRBJ2-3; D gene uncertain. The V end lost 6 bases, the J end lost 1 base, and 8 bases lay between the germline ends. Germline lookup yields CDR1 MNHEY and CDR2 SVGAGI. This CDR3 contains 13 residues. DNA for the CDR3: TGTGCCAGCAGATTACCGGGCACAGATACGCAGTATTTT. Translating gives CASRLPGTDTQYF.

The chain has TRBV27 and TRBJ1-3; D unresolved. CDR3 length: 13 residues. The ends were cut back, 2 bases at V and 4 bases at J, with 6 bases in the middle. Germline loops: CDR1 MNHEY, CDR2 SMNVEV (reference sequence). Here the CDR3 reads CASSLTQGNTIYF. The CDR3 DNA reads TGTGCCAGCAGTTTAACGCAGGGAAACACCATATATTTT.

The chain employs TRBV27 and TRBJ2-7; TRBD1 is a possible D gene (5 bases). V lost 2 bases and J 6 bases, leaving 14 bases between the germline ends. The CDR3 runs to 14 residues. CDR1 MNHEY and CDR2 SMNVEV come from the germline V gene (reference sequence). CDR3 amino acids: CASSLRSWGIEQYF. As DNA, the CDR3 is TGTGCCAGCAGTTTAAGGTCCTGGGGCATCGAGCAGTACTTC.